A single count supports the clone carrying this T cell receptor (beta chain). What it binds is unknown. This CDR3 spans 14 amino acids. Germline lookup yields CDR1 MDHEN and CDR2 SYDVKM. The junction had 3 bases not matched to a gene; V was cut back by 6 bases and J by 1 base. The immunoSEQ assay was version 4, run in survey mode. Template was genomic DNA at about 9.8 ng/uL, with up to 1 ug used per sample. Using immunoSEQ multiplex PCR, the repertoire was profiled, and TCRdb retains in-frame clones only, with some absent. The repertoire holds tens of thousands of clones, over 60% seen once, with about 1.5% in the top ten. These data belong to a study of persistence of HIV-infected CD4 T cells. Overlapping HIV-1 Gag 15-mer peptides at roughly 1 ug per peptide per mL were used. Memory cells lacking CD40L and CD69 with high CD45RO were sorted.

The origin of this receptor is an adult man with HIV who was CMV-seropositive. The V and J genes are TRBV28 and TRBJ1-2; 9 bases map to TRBD1. The sequencing here drew on CD4+ T cells sorted from PBMCs after approximately 19-hour stimulation, taken from a patient who received antiretroviral therapy. CDR3: CASRGTGFNYGYTF. In DNA form, the CDR3 reads TGTGCCAGCAGGGGGACAGGGTTTAACTATGGCTACACCTTC.